The rows below give T cell receptor beta chains drawn from one sample of a study of shared clonotypes between healthy human individuals. Only in-frame clones appear in the TCRdb table, and some are missing; sequencing was by immunoSEQ multiplex PCR. Here the sample spans about 520,000 clones, 70% to 80% being singletons. The sequenced material came from PBMCs. These receptor sequences come from a woman in her thirties or forties in good health. Some clones in this sample may be carry-over from other donors' samples. Both conserved end residues are trimmed from each CDR3. A D gene is named only where the DNA matches it firmly. Clone size is stated in some rows and not others, as once, few, many or a class when expanded.

abundance	v_gene	j_gene	d_gene	CDR3aa
-	TRBV6-1	TRBJ2-7	-	ASGTSPGPLYEQY
-	TRBV29-1	TRBJ2-7	TRBD2	SVRGGGYEQY
-	TRBV7-2	TRBJ2-1	-	ASSHDISYNEQF
-	TRBV25-1	TRBJ2-6	-	ASSPPGSHAGANVLT
-	TRBV7-8	TRBJ2-1	-	ASSPSQGNEQF
-	TRBV6-5	TRBJ1-2	-	ASSYSFVTHNYGYT
-	TRBV27	TRBJ2-3	TRBD1	ASSKTGLKDTQY
once	TRBV5-1	TRBJ2-1	TRBD2	ASSHEGTSGMDEQF
-	TRBV6-5	TRBJ2-7	TRBD2	ASSRLAGIAYEQY
-	TRBV28	TRBJ1-2	-	ASGTSQRAYGYT
-	TRBV5-4	TRBJ2-2	-	ASSPEGDTGELF
-	TRBV19	TRBJ1-4	TRBD1	ASKKPGQGNEKLF
once	TRBV29-1	TRBJ2-1	-	SVGRDSQFEQF
-	TRBV5-1	TRBJ2-3	TRBD1	ASSLRTGSDTQY
-	TRBV12-5	TRBJ2-3	-	ASGSGMPTDTQY
-	TRBV9	TRBJ2-7	TRBD1	ASSVGGQGSYEQY